This TCR beta chain is from a study of technical replicates of blood from a few donors. From germline, CDR1 is SGDLS and CDR2 YYNGEE. Trimming took off 0 bases at V and 6 bases at J, with 12 bases between the two ends. There are 14 residues in the CDR3. Clones were read by immunoSEQ multiplex PCR, and TCRdb kept only the in-frame ones, dropping some. The sample consists of tens of thousands of clones, about 95% of them appearing once. The chain couples TRBV9 to TRBJ1-1; weak D call: TRBD1 (5 bases). The sample comprised T cells isolated from PBMCs. The receptor's source is a human donor in good health. CDR3 sequence (DNA): TGTGCCAGCAGCGTAGGTCGCAGGGCGCCTGAAGCTTTCTTT. This sequence encodes CASSVGRRAPEAFF.